These 13 T cell receptor beta chains were sequenced from one sample in a study of neurological immune-mediated disorders. TCRdb reprocessed the 5' RACE reads with MiXCR, giving one entry per CDR3 protein. This sample yields over 60,000 distinct CDR3 sequences, of which approximately 5% are seen a single time; 2% to 2.5% belongs to the top ten. Sample: PBMCs. Source of these receptors: a young woman with multiple sclerosis.

This clonotype was counted ten times or more. The chain links TRBV28 to TRBJ2-6, with D maybe TRBD1 (6 bases). The germline CDR1 and CDR2 sequences are MDHEN and SYDVKM. This CDR3 spans 15 amino acids. V dropped 6 bases and J dropped 2 bases, with 11 bases sitting between them. The chain's CDR3 is CASRPTGPGANVLTF. CDR3 nucleotide sequence: TGTGCCAGCAGACCTACAGGGCCTGGGGCCAACGTCCTGACTTTC.

The genes are TRBV5-1 and TRBJ2-2; D uncertain. There are 16 residues in the CDR3. Germline loops: CDR1 SGHRS, CDR2 YFSETQ. Trimming stripped 0 bases from V and 1 base from J, with 10 bases between. The CDR3 nucleotides read TGCGCCAGCAGCTTGGCTTCAGCCAGGAACACCGGGGAGCTGTTTTTT. Translating gives CASSLASARNTGELFF.

The sample holds many counts of this clonotype. V usage is TRBV5-1 and J usage is TRBJ1-1, with D possibly matching TRBD1 (5 bases). This CDR3 region has 15 residues. V lost 0 bases, J lost 4 bases, and 13 bases lay in between. Per germline, CDR1 SGHRS and CDR2 YFSETQ. The CDR3: CASSLAGRVVTEAFF. In nucleotides, the CDR3 is TGCGCCAGCAGCTTGGCGGGCAGGGTGGTCACTGAAGCTTTCTTT.

There are many counts of this clonotype. The V and J genes are TRBV20-1 and TRBJ1-5; 7 bases match TRBD1. This CDR3 is 13 amino acids long. Looked up from germline, CDR1 is DFQATT and CDR2 is SNEGSKA (reference sequence). V lost 4 bases and J lost 7; bases outside the gene matches: 7. This CDR3 is CSAKQGREQPQHF. The CDR3 DNA is TGCAGTGCTAAACAGGGGAGGGAACAGCCCCAGCATTTT.

Points on this clonotype: Being one base from a much bigger clone, this may be a read error. This chain connects TRBV5-8 to TRBJ1-4; the D is unclear. Trimming took off 4 bases at V and 8 bases at J, with 15 bases between the two ends. CDR1 and CDR2 (germline): SGHTS, YDEGEE. This CDR3 region has 14 residues. The CDR3 spells CASSPGKGNEKLFF. The CDR3 coding sequence is TGTGCCAGCAGCCCCGGAAAGGGAAACGAAAAACTGTTTTTT.

This clonotype was detected ten times or more. The chain is built from TRBV5-1 and TRBJ2-3; no clear D gene. Trimming took 4 bases from V and 1 from J, leaving 7 bases between them. Per germline, CDR1 SGHRS and CDR2 YFSETQ. CDR3 length: 13 residues. CDR3 loop: CASSPDGTDTQYF. CDR3 DNA: TGCGCCAGCAGCCCGGACGGCACAGATACGCAGTATTTT.

This clonotype was detected ten times or more. The chain uses TRBV18 and TRBJ1-1; D perhaps matches TRBD1 (5 bases). V was clipped by 3 bases and J by 5 bases, with 16 bases between them. The length of the CDR3 is 15 residues. Germline V gene lookup returns CDR1 KGHSH and CDR2 LQKENI. CDR3 residues: CASSPRTPSGTEAFF. Here the CDR3 DNA reads TGTGCCAGCTCACCCAGGACACCTTCGGGGACTGAAGCTTTCTTT.

This clonotype was detected ten times or more. The genes are TRBV5-4 and TRBJ2-2; D possibly corresponds to TRBD1 (6 bases). Trimming pared 3 bases from V and 5 bases from J, leaving 8 bases between. The length of the CDR3 is 13 residues. Germline CDR1 and CDR2: SGHNT and YYREEE (reference sequence). This chain's CDR3 is CASSYRVTGELFF. CDR3 in DNA: TGTGCCAGCAGCTACAGGGTTACCGGGGAGCTGTTTTTT.

This clonotype was counted between two and nine times. The rearrangement links TRBV10-3 to TRBJ1-4, with D perhaps matching TRBD1 (5 bases). The length of the CDR3 is 13 residues. The germline V and J ends were trimmed by 2 bases and 14 bases, with 15 bases remaining between them. Germline V lookup: CDR1 ENHRY, CDR2 SYGVKD. The CDR3 loop reads CAISEGPGTGLFF. The CDR3 DNA reads TGTGCCATCAGTGAGGGTCCCGGGACCGGGCTGTTTTTT.

This clonotype was seen ten or more times. The V and J genes are TRBV5-1 and TRBJ2-3; 8 bases fit TRBD1. The ends lost 2 bases at V and 4 bases at J; junction bases unmatched: 3. The CDR3 sequence is 14 residues long. Germline V gives CDR1 SGHRS, CDR2 YFSETQ. The CDR3 here is CASSLQGDADTQYF. CDR3 in DNA: TGCGCCAGCAGCTTACAGGGGGACGCAGATACGCAGTATTTT.

This clonotype has just a few counts. The chain combines TRBV19 with TRBJ2-2; D call uncertain. The CDR3 loop spans 12 amino acids. Deletions cut 9 bases from V and 6 bases from J, with 11 bases between. The V gene's germline CDR1 is LNHDA and CDR2 SQIVND (reference sequence). This CDR3 reads CASHLFPGELFF. DNA for the CDR3: TGTGCCAGCCATTTGTTTCCCGGGGAGCTGTTTTTT.

Note on this clonotype: Being one base from a much bigger clone, this may be a read error. The chain employs TRBV20-1 and TRBJ2-1, with a tentative D call TRBD2 (6 bases). The CDR3 is 13 residues long. The germline CDR1 and CDR2 sequences are DFQATT and SNEGSKA (reference sequence). V dropped 5 bases and J dropped 5 bases, with 13 bases sitting between them. The CDR3 nucleotides read TGCAGTGCTTTGATAGCGGCTCACAATGAGCAGTTCTTC. Amino acids: CSALIAAHNEQFF.

A note on this clonotype: This may be a read error: a much more frequent sequence differs by one nucleotide. The J gene is TRBJ2-6, the V gene TRBV9; D unresolved. The ends were cut back, 1 base at V and 2 bases at J, with 10 bases in the middle. This CDR3 is built from 16 residues. Germline values: CDR1 SGDLS, CDR2 YYNGEE. The CDR3 DNA sequence: TGTGCCAGCAGCGTACGTAGGTGGACTGGGGCCAACGTCCTGACTTTC. Encoded protein: CASSVRRWTGANVLTF.